These T cell receptor beta chains were read from a single sample in a study of T cells in Graves' hyperthyroidism and ophthalmopathy. TCRdb ran MiXCR on the multiplex PCR reads and lists one entry per CDR3 protein. Of 360,000 or so distinct CDR3 sequences listed, about 18% are singletons. Sequencing input: blood. These receptors all come from a woman between 18 and 29 years old with Graves' hyperthyroidism. Both conserved end residues are part of each CDR3. D genes are given only for firm matches. Only some rows state a clone size, as once, few, many or a class for expanded clones.

d_gene | abundance | j_gene | v_gene | CDR3aa | CDR3nt
TRBD1 | many | TRBJ1-1 | TRBV12-3/TRBV12-4 | CASSSPGTDRNEAFF | TGTGCCAGCAGTTCACCCGGGACAGACCGTAATGAAGCTTTCTTT
TRBD1 | few | TRBJ1-5 | TRBV2 | CASNKDRGGNQPQHF | TGTGCCAGCAATAAAGACAGGGGAGGGAATCAGCCCCAGCATTTT
- | many | TRBJ2-7 | TRBV2 | CASREDTFYEQYF | TGTGCCAGCAGAGAGGACACCTTCTACGAGCAGTACTTC
TRBD1 | many | TRBJ2-7 | TRBV2 | CASSDGQGDEQYF | TGTGCCAGCAGTGACGGTCAGGGGGACGAGCAGTACTTC
- | many | TRBJ1-2 | TRBV11-2 | CASSLDLTSRGYTF | TGTGCCAGCAGCTTAGATCTCACGTCCCGGGGCTACACCTTC
- | many | TRBJ1-5 | TRBV15 | CATSTGIFNQPQHF | TGTGCCACCAGCACCGGGATATTCAATCAGCCCCAGCATTTT
TRBD1 | few | TRBJ1-1 | TRBV2 | CASSGGQGVAEAFF | TGTGCCAGCAGTGGGGGACAGGGTGTGGCTGAAGCTTTCTTT
- | many | TRBJ1-5 | TRBV19 | CASLQGGSLSNQPQHF | TGTGCCAGTCTCCAAGGAGGAAGTTTGAGCAATCAGCCCCAGCATTTT
- | many | TRBJ1-1 | TRBV12-3/TRBV12-4 | CASIDGDGNTEAFF | TGTGCCAGCATAGACGGAGACGGGAACACTGAAGCTTTCTTT
TRBD2 | many | TRBJ2-5 | TRBV7-3 | CASSLGARGRKETQYF | TGTGCCAGCAGCTTAGGAGCGCGGGGGAGGAAAGAGACCCAGTACTTC
TRBD1 | - | TRBJ1-3 | TRBV5-1 | CASSFNLLSWDREISGNTIYF | TGCGCCAGCAGCTTTAACCTCCTCTCTTGGGACAGGGAGATTTCTGGAAACACCATATATTTT
TRBD1 | many | TRBJ1-5 | TRBV11-2 | CASSLEGTVGQPQHF | TGTGCCAGCAGCTTAGAAGGGACAGTCGGTCAGCCCCAGCATTTT
- | many | TRBJ2-5 | TRBV11-3 | CASSHEWGKTQYF | TGTGCCAGCAGCCATGAGTGGGGAAAGACCCAGTACTTC
- | many | TRBJ2-7 | TRBV30 | CAWSQAAYEQYF | TGTGCCTGGAGTCAGGCAGCCTACGAGCAGTACTTC
- | many | TRBJ1-5 | TRBV6-1 | CASSPLGEPQHF | TGTGCCAGCAGCCCCTTGGGGGAGCCCCAGCATTTT